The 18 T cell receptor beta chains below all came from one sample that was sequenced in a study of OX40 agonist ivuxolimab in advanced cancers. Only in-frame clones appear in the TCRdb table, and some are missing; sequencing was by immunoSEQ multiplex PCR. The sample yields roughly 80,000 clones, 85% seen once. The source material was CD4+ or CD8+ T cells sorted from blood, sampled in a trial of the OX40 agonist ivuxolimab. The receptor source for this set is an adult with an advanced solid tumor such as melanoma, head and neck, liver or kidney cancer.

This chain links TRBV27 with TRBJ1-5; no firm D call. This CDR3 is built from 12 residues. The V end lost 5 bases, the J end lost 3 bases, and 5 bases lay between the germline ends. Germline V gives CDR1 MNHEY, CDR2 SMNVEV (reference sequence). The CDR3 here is CASSNPNQPQHF. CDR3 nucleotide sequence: TGTGCCAGCAGTAACCCCAATCAGCCCCAGCATTTT.

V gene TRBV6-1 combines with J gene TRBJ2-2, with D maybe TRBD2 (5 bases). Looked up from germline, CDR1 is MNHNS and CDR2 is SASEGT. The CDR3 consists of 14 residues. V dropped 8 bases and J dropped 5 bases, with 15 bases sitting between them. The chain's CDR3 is CASASGPITGELFF. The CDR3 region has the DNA TGTGCCAGCGCGAGCGGTCCAATTACCGGGGAGCTGTTTTTT.

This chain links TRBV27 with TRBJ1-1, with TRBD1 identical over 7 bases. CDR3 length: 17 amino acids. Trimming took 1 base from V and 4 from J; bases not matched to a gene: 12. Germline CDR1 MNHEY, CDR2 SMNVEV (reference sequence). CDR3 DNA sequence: TGTGCCAGCAGTTTATACGGGACAGCTGGGGCCAGCACTGAAGCTTTCTTT. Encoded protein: CASSLYGTAGASTEAFF.

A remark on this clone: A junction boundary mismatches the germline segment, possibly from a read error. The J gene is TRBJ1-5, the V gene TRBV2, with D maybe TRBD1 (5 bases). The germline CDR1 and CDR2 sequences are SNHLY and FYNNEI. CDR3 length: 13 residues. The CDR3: CASTEQANQPQHF. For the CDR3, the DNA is TGTGCCAGCACTGAACAGGCCAATCAGCCCCAGCATTTT.

The CDR3 DNA reads TGTGCCACCGGGACAGGACTGACTAATTCACCCCTCCACTTT. It specifies CATGTGLTNSPLHF. The chain recombines TRBV15 with TRBJ1-6, with TRBD1 identical over 8 bases. CDR1 LNHNV and CDR2 YYDKDF come from the germline V gene (reference sequence). CDR3 length: 14 residues. Trimming took 8 bases from V and 6 from J; bases not matched to a gene: 6.

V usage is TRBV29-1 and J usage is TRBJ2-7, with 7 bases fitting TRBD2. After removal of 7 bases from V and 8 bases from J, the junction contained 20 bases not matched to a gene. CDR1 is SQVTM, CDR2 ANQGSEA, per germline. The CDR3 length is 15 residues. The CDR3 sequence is CSAEGGGLGIYQQYF. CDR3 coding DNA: TGCAGCGCGGAGGGAGGAGGACTAGGGATTTACCAGCAGTACTTC.

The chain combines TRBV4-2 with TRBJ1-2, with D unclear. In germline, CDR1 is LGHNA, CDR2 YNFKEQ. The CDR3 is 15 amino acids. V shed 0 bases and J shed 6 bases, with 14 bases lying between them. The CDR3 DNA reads TGTGCCAGCAGCCAAGATCTCGGCAGGTACGATGGCTACACCTTC. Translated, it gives CASSQDLGRYDGYTF.

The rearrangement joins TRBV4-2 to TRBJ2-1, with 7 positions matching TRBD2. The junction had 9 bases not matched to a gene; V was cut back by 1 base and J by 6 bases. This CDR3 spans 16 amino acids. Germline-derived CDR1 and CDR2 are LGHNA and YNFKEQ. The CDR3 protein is CASSQGSGGRANEQFF. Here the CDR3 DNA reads TGTGCCAGCAGCCAAGGGAGCGGAGGGAGGGCCAATGAGCAGTTCTTC.

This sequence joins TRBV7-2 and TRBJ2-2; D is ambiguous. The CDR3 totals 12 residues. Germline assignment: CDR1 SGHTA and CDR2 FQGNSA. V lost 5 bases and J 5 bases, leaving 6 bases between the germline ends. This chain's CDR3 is CASSPVTGELFF. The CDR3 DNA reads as TGTGCCAGCAGCCCTGTTACCGGGGAGCTGTTTTTT.

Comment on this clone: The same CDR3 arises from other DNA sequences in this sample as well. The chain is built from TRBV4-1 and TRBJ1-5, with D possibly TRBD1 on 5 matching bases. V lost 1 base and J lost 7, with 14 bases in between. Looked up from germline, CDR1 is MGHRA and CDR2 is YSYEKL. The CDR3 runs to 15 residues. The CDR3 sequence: CASSQVQGINQPQHF. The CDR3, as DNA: TGCGCCAGCAGCCAAGTCCAGGGAATCAACCAGCCCCAGCATTTT.

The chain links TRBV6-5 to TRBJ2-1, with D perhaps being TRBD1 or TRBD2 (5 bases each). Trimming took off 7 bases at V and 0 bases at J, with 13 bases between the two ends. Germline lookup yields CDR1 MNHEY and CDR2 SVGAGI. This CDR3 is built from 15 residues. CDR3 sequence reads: CASTQSGGSYNEQFF. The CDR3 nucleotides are TGTGCCAGCACGCAGAGTGGGGGCTCCTACAATGAGCAGTTCTTC.

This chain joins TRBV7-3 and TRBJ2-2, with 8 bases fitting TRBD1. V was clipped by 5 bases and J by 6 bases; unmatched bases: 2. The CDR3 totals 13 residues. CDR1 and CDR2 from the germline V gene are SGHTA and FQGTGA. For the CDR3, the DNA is TGTGCCAGCAGCGGACAGGGTCCCGGGGAGCTGTTTTTT. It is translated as CASSGQGPGELFF.

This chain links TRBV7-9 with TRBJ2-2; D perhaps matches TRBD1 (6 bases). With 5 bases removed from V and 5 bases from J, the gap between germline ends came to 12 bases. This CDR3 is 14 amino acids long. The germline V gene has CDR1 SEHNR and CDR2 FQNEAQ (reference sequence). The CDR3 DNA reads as TGTGCCAGCAGCAAACAGGGAAGGACCGGGGAGCTGTTTTTT. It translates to CASSKQGRTGELFF.

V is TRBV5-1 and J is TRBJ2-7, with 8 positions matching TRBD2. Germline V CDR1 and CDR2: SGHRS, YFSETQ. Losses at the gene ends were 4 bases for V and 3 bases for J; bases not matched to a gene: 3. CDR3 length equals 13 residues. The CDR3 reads CASSITSGYEQYF. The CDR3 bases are TGCGCCAGCAGCATTACTAGCGGCTACGAGCAGTACTTC. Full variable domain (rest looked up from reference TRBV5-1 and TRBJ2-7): KAGVTQTPRYLIKTRGQQVTLSCSPISGHRSVSWYQQTPGQGLQFLFEYFSETQRNKGNFPGRFSGRQFSNSRSEMNVSTLELGDSALYLCASSITSGYEQYFGPGTRLTVT.

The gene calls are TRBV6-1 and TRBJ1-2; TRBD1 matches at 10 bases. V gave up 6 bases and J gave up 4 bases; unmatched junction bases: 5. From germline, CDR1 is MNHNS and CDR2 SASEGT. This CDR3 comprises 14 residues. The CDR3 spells CASSSGTGAYGYTF. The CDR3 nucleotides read TGTGCCAGCAGCTCCGGGACAGGGGCCTATGGCTACACCTTC.

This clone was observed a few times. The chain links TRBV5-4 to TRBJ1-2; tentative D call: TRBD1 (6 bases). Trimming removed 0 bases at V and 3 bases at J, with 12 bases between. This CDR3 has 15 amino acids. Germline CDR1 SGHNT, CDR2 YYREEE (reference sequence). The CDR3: CASSLVSRGHYGYTF. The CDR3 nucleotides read TGTGCCAGCAGCTTGGTTAGCAGGGGTCACTATGGCTACACCTTC.

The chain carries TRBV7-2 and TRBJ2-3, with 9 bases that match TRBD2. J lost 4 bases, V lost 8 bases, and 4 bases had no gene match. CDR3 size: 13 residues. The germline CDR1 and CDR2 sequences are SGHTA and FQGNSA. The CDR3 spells CASGGRASDTQYF. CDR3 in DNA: TGTGCCAGCGGCGGGAGGGCCTCAGATACGCAGTATTTT.

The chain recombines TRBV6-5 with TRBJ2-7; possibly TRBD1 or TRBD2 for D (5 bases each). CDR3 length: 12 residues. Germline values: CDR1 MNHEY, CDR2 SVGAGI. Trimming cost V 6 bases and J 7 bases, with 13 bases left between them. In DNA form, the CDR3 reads TGTGCCAGCAGGTCCGGGACGGGAGAGCAGTACTTC. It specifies CASRSGTGEQYF.